There are many counts of the clone carrying this TCR beta chain. The sample belongs to a study of regulatory T cells in long-lasting Graves disease. The wider study: The study enrolled newly diagnosed Graves' patients on antithyroid drugs under 3 months.

With iRepertoire HTBI primers and Arm-PCR of CDR3 regions, TCR beta libraries were built. In the original processing: Sequenced samples collectively carried under 75 TRBV and 14 TRBJ segments. TCRdb itself ran the multiplex PCR reads through MiXCR, one entry per CDR3 protein. For this entry, the V and J calls and clone size follow TCRdb and not the study's own pipeline. The sample contains a few hundred thousand distinct CDR3 sequences, around a sixth of which appear only once. Indicated time point: newly diagnosed GD, antithyroid drugs for less than 3 months. The TCR library was made from RNA extracted from PBMCs. The same data also went into a second study, on T cells in Graves' hyperthyroidism and ophthalmopathy.

The sample here was peripheral blood mononuclear cells (PBMCs), taken at new diagnosis, from a patient treated with antithyroid drugs. The sequence was collected from a woman in her 30s with Graves disease.

Here the CDR3 reads CASSRAGLSYNEQFF. The CDR3 DNA is TGTGCCAGCAGCCGCGCCGGGCTCTCCTACAATGAGCAGTTCTTC. This chain uses TRBV3-1 with TRBJ2-1; D gene ambiguous. The ends were cut back, 4 bases at V and 0 bases at J, with 10 bases in the middle. Germline V gene data show CDR1 as LGHDT and CDR2 as YNNKEL (reference sequence). The CDR3 is 15 amino acids.